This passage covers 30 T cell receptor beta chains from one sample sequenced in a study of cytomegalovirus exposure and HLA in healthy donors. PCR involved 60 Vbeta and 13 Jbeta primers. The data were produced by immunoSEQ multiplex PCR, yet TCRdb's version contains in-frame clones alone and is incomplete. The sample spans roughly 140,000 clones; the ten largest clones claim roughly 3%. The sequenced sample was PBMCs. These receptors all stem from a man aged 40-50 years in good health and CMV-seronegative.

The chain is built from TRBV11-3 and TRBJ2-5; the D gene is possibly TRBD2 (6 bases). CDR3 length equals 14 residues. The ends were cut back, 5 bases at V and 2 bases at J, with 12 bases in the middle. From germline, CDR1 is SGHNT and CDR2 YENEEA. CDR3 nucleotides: TGTGCCAGCAGCCCCCCAGGGAGGCAAGAGACCCAGTACTTC. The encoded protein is CASSPPGRQETQYF. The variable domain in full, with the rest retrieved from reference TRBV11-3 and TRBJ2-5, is EAGVVQSPRYKIIEKKQPVAFWCNPISGHNTLYWYLQNLGQGPELLIRYENEEAVDDSQLPKDRFSAERLKGVDSTLKIQPAELGDSAVYLCASSPPGRQETQYFGPGTRLLVL.

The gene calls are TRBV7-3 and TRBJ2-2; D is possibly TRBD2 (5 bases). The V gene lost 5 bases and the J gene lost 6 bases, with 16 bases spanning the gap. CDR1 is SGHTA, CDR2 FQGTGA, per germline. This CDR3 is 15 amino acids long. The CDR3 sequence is CASSPRGGRAGELFF. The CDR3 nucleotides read TGTGCCAGCAGCCCCCGCGGAGGCCGGGCCGGGGAGCTGTTTTTT.

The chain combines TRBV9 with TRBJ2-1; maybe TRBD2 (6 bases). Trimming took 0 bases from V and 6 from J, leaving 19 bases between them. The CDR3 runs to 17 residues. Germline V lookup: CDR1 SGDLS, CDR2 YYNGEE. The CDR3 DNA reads TGTGCCAGCAGCGTAGTCGGCAGGCGTGTGGGGGGCAATGAGCAGTTCTTC. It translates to CASSVVGRRVGGNEQFF. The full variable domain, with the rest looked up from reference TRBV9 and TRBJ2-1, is DSGVTQTPKHLITATGQRVTLRCSPRSGDLSVYWYQQSLDQGLQFLIQYYNGEERAKGNILERFSAQQFPDLHSELNLSSLELGDSALYFCASSVVGRRVGGNEQFFGPGTRLTVL.

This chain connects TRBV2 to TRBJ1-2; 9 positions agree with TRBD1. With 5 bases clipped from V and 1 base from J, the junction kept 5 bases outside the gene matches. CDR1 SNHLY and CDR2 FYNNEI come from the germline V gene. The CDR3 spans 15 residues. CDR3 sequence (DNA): TGTGCCAGCAGTTCAGACAGGGGGGGTAACTATGGCTACACCTTC. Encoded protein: CASSSDRGGNYGYTF. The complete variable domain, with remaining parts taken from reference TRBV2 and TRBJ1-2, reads EPEVTQTPSHQVTQMGQEVILRCVPISNHLYFYWYRQILGQKVEFLVSFYNNEISEKSEIFDDQFSVERPDGSNFTLKIRSTKLEDSAMYFCASSSDRGGNYGYTFGSGTRLTVV.

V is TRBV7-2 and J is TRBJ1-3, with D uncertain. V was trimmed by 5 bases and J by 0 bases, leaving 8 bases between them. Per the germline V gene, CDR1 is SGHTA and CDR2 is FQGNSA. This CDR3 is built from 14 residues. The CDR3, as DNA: TGTGCCAGCAGCCAACTTAGCTCTGGAAACACCATATATTTT. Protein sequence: CASSQLSSGNTIYF.

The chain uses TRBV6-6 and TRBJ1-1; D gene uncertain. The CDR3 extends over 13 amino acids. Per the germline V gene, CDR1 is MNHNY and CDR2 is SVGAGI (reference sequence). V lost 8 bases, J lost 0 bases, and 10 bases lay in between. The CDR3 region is CASSDGVNTEAFF. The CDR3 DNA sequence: TGTGCCAGCTCGGACGGGGTGAACACTGAAGCTTTCTTT.

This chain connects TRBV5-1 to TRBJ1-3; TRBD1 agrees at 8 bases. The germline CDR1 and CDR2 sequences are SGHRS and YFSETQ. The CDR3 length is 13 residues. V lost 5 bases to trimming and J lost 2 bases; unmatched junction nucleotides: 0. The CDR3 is CASRTGAGNTIYF. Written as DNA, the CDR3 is TGCGCCAGCAGGACAGGGGCTGGAAACACCATATATTTT.

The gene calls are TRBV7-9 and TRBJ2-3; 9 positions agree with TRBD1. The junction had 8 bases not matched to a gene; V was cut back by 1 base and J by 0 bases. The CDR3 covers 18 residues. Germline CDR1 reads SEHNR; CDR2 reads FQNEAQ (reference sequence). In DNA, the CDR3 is TGTGCCAGCAGCTTAGGTTGGGACAGGGTTGGCAGCACAGATACGCAGTATTTT. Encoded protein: CASSLGWDRVGSTDTQYF.

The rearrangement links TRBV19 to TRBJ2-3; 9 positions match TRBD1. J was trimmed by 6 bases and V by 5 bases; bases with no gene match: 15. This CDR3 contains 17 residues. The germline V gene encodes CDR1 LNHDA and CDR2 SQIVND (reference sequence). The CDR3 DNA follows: TGTGCCAGTAGTTCCCCCCCTGGGACAGGGAGGAGGGATACGCAGTATTTT. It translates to CASSSPPGTGRRDTQYF.

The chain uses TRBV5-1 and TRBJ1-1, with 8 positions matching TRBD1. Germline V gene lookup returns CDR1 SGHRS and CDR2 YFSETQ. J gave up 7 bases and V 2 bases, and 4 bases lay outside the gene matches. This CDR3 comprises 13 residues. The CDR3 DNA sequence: TGCGCCAGCAGCTTTCGACAGGGGTATGAAGCTTTCTTT. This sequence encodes CASSFRQGYEAFF. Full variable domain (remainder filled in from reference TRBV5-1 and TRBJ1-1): KAGVTQTPRYLIKTRGQQVTLSCSPISGHRSVSWYQQTPGQGLQFLFEYFSETQRNKGNFPGRFSGRQFSNSRSEMNVSTLELGDSALYLCASSFRQGYEAFFGQGTRLTVV.

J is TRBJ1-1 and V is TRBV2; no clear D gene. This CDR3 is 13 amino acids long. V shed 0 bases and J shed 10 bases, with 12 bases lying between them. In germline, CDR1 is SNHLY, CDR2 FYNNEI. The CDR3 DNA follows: TGTGCCAGCAGTGAAGCCCTGAGGGCAAGAGCTTTCTTT. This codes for CASSEALRARAFF.

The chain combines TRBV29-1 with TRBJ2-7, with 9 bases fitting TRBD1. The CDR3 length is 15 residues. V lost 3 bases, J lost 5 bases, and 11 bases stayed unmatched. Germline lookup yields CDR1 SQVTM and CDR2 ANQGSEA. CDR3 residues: CSVDGVQGAKDEQYF. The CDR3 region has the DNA TGCAGCGTTGATGGTGTACAGGGGGCGAAAGACGAGCAGTACTTC.

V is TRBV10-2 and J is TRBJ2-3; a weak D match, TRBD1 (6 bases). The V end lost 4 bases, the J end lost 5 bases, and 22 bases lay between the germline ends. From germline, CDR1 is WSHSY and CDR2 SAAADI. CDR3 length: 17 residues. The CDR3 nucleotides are TGCGCCAGCAGTGTGTTCAAACAGGGATGGGAAATAGATACGCAGTATTTT. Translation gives CASSVFKQGWEIDTQYF.

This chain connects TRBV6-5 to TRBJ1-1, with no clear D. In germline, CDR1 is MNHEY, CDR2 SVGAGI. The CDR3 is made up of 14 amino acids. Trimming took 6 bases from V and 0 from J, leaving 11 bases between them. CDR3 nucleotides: TGTGCCAGCAGGGGCTCAGGATTGAACACTGAAGCTTTCTTT. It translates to CASRGSGLNTEAFF.

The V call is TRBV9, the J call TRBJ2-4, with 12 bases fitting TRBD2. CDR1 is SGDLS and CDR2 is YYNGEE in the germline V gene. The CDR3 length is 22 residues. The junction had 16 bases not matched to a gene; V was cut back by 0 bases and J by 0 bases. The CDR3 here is CASSVGLAELAGGLLAKNIQYF. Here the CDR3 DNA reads TGTGCCAGCAGCGTAGGGCTGGCGGAACTAGCGGGGGGCCTGCTAGCCAAAAACATTCAGTACTTC.

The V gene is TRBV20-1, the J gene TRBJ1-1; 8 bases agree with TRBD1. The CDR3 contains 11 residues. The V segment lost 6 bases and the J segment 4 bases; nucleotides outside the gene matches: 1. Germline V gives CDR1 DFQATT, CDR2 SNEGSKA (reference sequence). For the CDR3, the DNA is TGCAGTGCGGACAGGGCCACTGAAGCTTTCTTT. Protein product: CSADRATEAFF.

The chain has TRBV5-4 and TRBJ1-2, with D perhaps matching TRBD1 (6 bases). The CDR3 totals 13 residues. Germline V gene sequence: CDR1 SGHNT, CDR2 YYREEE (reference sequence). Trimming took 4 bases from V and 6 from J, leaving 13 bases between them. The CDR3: CASSPGQGHGYTF. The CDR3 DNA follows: TGTGCCAGCAGCCCGGGACAAGGCCATGGCTACACCTTC.

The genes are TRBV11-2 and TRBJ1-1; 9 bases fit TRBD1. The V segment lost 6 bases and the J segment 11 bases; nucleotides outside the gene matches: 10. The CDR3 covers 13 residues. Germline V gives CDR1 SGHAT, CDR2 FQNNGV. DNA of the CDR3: TGTGCCAGCAGGTCGGGACAGGGTGGTTGGGCTTTCTTT. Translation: CASRSGQGGWAFF.

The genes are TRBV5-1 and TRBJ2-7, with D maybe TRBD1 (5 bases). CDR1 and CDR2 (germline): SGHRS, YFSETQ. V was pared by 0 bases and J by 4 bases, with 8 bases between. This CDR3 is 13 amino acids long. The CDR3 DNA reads TGCGCCAGCAGCTTGGGATCAGGGTACGAGCAGTACTTC. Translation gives CASSLGSGYEQYF. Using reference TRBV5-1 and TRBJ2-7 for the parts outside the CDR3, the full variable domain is KAGVTQTPRYLIKTRGQQVTLSCSPISGHRSVSWYQQTPGQGLQFLFEYFSETQRNKGNFPGRFSGRQFSNSRSEMNVSTLELGDSALYLCASSLGSGYEQYFGPGTRLTVT.

CDR3 sequence: CASSTGNTEAFF. In DNA form, the CDR3 reads TGTGCCAGTAGTACAGGGAACACTGAAGCTTTCTTT. This chain connects TRBV19 to TRBJ1-1; D unclear. Trimming cost V 4 bases and J 1 base, with 4 bases left between them. Per the germline V gene, CDR1 is LNHDA and CDR2 is SQIVND (reference sequence). This CDR3 is built from 12 residues.

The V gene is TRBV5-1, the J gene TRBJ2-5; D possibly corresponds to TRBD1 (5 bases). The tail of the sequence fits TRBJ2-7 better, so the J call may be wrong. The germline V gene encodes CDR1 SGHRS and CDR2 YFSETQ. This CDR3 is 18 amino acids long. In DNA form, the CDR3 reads TGCGCCAGCAGCCTACAGGAGAACAGGATCCTGGATTCCTACGAGCAGTACTTC. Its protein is CASSLQENRILDSYEQYF.

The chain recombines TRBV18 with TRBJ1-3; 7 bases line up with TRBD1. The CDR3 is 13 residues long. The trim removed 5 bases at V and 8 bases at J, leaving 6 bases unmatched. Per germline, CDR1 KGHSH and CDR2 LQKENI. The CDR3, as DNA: TGTGCCAGCTCAAGGGGGCGATGGGACACCATATATTTT. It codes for CASSRGRWDTIYF. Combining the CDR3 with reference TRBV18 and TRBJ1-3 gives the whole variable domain NAGVMQNPRHLVRRRGQEARLRCSPMKGHSHVYWYRQLPEEGLKFMVYLQKENIIDESGMPKERFSAEFPKEGPSILRIQQVVRGDSAAYFCASSRGRWDTIYFGEGSWLTVV.

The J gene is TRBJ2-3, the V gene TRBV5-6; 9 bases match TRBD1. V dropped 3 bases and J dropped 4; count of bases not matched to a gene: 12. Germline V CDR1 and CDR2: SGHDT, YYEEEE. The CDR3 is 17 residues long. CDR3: CASSSFYRGRSSDTQYF. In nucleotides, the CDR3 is TGTGCCAGCAGCTCCTTTTACAGGGGGCGAAGCTCAGATACGCAGTATTTT.

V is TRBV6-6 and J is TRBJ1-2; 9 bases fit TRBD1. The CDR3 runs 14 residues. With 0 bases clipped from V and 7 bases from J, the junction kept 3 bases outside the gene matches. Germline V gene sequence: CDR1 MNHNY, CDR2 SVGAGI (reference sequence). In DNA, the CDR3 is TGTGCCAGCAGTTACTCACAGGGGGCGGGTGGCTACACCTTC. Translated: CASSYSQGAGGYTF.

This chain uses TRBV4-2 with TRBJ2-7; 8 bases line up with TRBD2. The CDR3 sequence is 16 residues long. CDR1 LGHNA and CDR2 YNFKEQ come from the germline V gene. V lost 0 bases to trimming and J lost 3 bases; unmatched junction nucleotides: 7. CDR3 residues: CASSQDFSGAIYEQYF. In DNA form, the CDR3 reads TGTGCCAGCAGCCAAGATTTTAGCGGGGCAATCTACGAGCAGTACTTC.

The CDR3 is CASSAGDEQYF. The DNA for the CDR3 is TGTGCCAGCAGCGCCGGGGACGAGCAGTACTTC. The J gene is TRBJ2-7, the V gene TRBV2; perhaps TRBD2 as D (5 bases). CDR1 SNHLY and CDR2 FYNNEI come from the germline V gene. V lost 6 bases, J lost 5 bases, and 8 bases lay in between. This CDR3 is 11 amino acids long. The entire variable domain, with the rest obtained from reference TRBV2 and TRBJ2-7, is as follows: EPEVTQTPSHQVTQMGQEVILRCVPISNHLYFYWYRQILGQKVEFLVSFYNNEISEKSEIFDDQFSVERPDGSNFTLKIRSTKLEDSAMYFCASSAGDEQYFGPGTRLTVT.

The CDR3 nucleotides read TGTGCCAGCAGCTTGGGGACAGGCCGCCCACTCTACGAGCAGTACTTC. It codes for CASSLGTGRPLYEQYF. The chain is built from TRBV7-4 and TRBJ2-7; 8 positions match TRBD1. The junction had 10 bases not matched to a gene; V was cut back by 3 bases and J by 3 bases. Germline CDR1 is SGHVT and CDR2 is SQSDAQ. The CDR3 contains 16 residues.

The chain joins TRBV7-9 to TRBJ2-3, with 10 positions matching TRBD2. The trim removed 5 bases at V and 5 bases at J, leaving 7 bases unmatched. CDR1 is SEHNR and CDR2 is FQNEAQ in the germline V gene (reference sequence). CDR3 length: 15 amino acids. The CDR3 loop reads CASSLKRGGGDTQYF. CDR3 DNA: TGTGCCAGCAGCCTCAAGCGGGGGGGCGGAGATACGCAGTATTTT. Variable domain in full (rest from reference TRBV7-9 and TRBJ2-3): DTGVSQNPRHKITKRGQNVTFRCDPISEHNRLYWYRQTLGQGPEFLTYFQNEAQLEKSRLLSDRFSAERPKGSFSTLEIQRTEQGDSAMYLCASSLKRGGGDTQYFGPGTRLTVL.

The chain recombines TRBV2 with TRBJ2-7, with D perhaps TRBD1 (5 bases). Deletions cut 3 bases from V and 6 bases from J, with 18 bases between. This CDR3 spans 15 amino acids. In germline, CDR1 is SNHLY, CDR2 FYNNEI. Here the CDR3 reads CASSDFGQGLGEQYF. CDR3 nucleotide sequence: TGTGCCAGCAGTGATTTCGGGCAGGGTTTGGGCGAGCAGTACTTC.

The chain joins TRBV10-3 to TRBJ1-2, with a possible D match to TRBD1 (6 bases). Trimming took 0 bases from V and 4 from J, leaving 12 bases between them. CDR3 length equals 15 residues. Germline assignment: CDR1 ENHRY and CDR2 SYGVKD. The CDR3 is CAISESMTGIYGYTF. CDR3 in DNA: TGTGCCATCAGTGAGTCGATGACAGGTATCTATGGCTACACCTTC.